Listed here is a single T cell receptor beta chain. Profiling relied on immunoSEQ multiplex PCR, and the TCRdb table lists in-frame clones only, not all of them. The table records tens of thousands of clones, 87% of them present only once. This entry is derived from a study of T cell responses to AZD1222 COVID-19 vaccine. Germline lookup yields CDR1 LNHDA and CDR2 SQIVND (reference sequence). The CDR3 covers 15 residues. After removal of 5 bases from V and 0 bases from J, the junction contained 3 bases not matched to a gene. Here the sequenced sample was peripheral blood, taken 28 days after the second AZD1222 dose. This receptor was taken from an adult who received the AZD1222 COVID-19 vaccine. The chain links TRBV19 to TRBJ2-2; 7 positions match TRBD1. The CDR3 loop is CASSPGTANTGELFF. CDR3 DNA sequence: TGTGCCAGTAGTCCCGGGACAGCGAACACCGGGGAGCTGTTTTTT.